Listed below are T cell receptor beta chains from one sample, sequenced in a study of cytomegalovirus exposure and HLA in healthy donors. Clones were read by immunoSEQ multiplex PCR, and TCRdb kept only the in-frame ones, dropping some. The data show some 340,000 clones, about nine tenths seen once. What was sequenced was PBMCs. Receptors were obtained from a woman in her twenties or thirties in good health and CMV-seropositive. The CDR3 runs from the conserved cysteine through the conserved F or W. The order of the fields is V gene, D gene, J gene, clone size, CDR3 protein, CDR3 DNA. D genes are given only for firm matches. Rows give clone size only sometimes, using once, few, many, or a class for an expanded clone.

v_gene: TRBV5-1
d_gene: -
j_gene: TRBJ1-1
abundance: -
CDR3aa: CASSINSPGGTEAFF
CDR3nt: TGCGCCAGCAGCATCAACAGTCCCGGAGGCACTGAAGCTTTCTTT

v_gene: TRBV2
d_gene: -
j_gene: TRBJ1-6
abundance: few
CDR3aa: CASSEASRDHRSPLHF
CDR3nt: TGTGCCAGCAGTGAAGCAAGCCGGGATCACCGTTCACCCCTCCACTTT

v_gene: TRBV2
d_gene: TRBD2
j_gene: TRBJ2-1
abundance: -
CDR3aa: CASSGGTSSLFDNEQFF
CDR3nt: TGTGCCAGCAGCGGCGGGACTAGTTCGTTATTCGACAATGAGCAGTTCTTC

v_gene: TRBV11-3
d_gene: TRBD1
j_gene: TRBJ2-6
abundance: -
CDR3aa: CASSHSTGTTISGANVLTF
CDR3nt: TGTGCCAGCAGCCATTCGACAGGGACGACCATCTCTGGGGCCAACGTCCTGACTTTC

v_gene: TRBV19
d_gene: -
j_gene: TRBJ2-7
abundance: -
CDR3aa: CASSPQGWVEQYF
CDR3nt: TGTGCCAGTAGTCCGCAGGGATGGGTCGAGCAGTACTTC

v_gene: TRBV2
d_gene: -
j_gene: TRBJ1-3
abundance: -
CDR3aa: CASSRDSGNTIYF
CDR3nt: TGTGCCAGCAGTCGCGACAGTGGAAACACCATATATTTT

v_gene: TRBV27
d_gene: TRBD2
j_gene: TRBJ2-1
abundance: -
CDR3aa: CASSLTTSGGAYEQFF
CDR3nt: TGTGCCAGCAGTTTAACGACTAGCGGGGGGGCATATGAGCAGTTCTTC

v_gene: TRBV7-2
d_gene: -
j_gene: TRBJ2-3
abundance: -
CDR3aa: CASSFLWADTQYF
CDR3nt: TGTGCCAGCAGCTTTTTGTGGGCAGATACGCAGTATTTT

v_gene: TRBV29-1
d_gene: -
j_gene: TRBJ1-1
abundance: -
CDR3aa: CSVEDPTGETEAFF
CDR3nt: TGCAGCGTTGAAGACCCGACAGGAGAAACTGAAGCTTTCTTT

v_gene: TRBV4-2
d_gene: -
j_gene: TRBJ2-5
abundance: -
CDR3aa: CASSPRLEETQYF
CDR3nt: TGTGCCAGCAGCCCCCGACTAGAAGAGACCCAGTACTTC

v_gene: TRBV27
d_gene: -
j_gene: TRBJ2-7
abundance: -
CDR3aa: CASRKQGPYEQYF
CDR3nt: TGTGCCAGCAGAAAACAGGGCCCCTACGAGCAGTACTTC

v_gene: TRBV7-6
d_gene: -
j_gene: TRBJ1-6
abundance: -
CDR3aa: CASSLEGRPLHF
CDR3nt: TGTGCCAGCAGCTTAGAAGGCAGACCCCTCCACTTT

v_gene: TRBV4-3
d_gene: -
j_gene: TRBJ2-5
abundance: -
CDR3aa: CASSQRRSITRQETQYF
CDR3nt: TGCGCCAGCAGCCAAAGGCGGTCAATAACTAGACAAGAGACCCAGTACTTC

v_gene: TRBV5-1
d_gene: -
j_gene: TRBJ1-6
abundance: -
CDR3aa: CASSLRPRQPSSYNSPLHF
CDR3nt: TGCGCCAGCAGCTTGCGACCCAGACAGCCGAGCTCCTATAATTCACCCCTCCACTTT

v_gene: TRBV7-9
d_gene: TRBD1
j_gene: TRBJ2-1
abundance: -
CDR3aa: CASRRATGVVGEQFF
CDR3nt: TGTGCCAGCAGGCGAGCGACAGGGGTAGTGGGTGAGCAGTTCTTC

v_gene: TRBV19
d_gene: -
j_gene: TRBJ1-1
abundance: -
CDR3aa: CASSMDVLKNTEAFF
CDR3nt: TGTGCCAGTAGTATGGACGTTCTCAAGAACACTGAAGCTTTCTTT

v_gene: TRBV11-2
d_gene: -
j_gene: TRBJ1-6
abundance: -
CDR3aa: CASSLPSQNSPLHF
CDR3nt: TGTGCCAGCAGCTTGCCCAGCCAGAATTCACCCCTCCACTTT

v_gene: TRBV6-1
d_gene: TRBD1
j_gene: TRBJ1-1
abundance: -
CDR3aa: CASRAGTASTEAFF
CDR3nt: TGTGCCAGCAGGGCCGGGACAGCGAGTACTGAAGCTTTCTTT

v_gene: TRBV19
d_gene: TRBD2
j_gene: TRBJ2-3
abundance: -
CDR3aa: CASSSLAGGSTDTQYF
CDR3nt: TGTGCCAGTAGTAGTCTAGCGGGGGGAAGCACAGATACGCAGTATTTT

v_gene: TRBV9
d_gene: TRBD2
j_gene: TRBJ2-5
abundance: -
CDR3aa: CASSVGTSGSQETQYF
CDR3nt: TGTGCCAGCAGCGTGGGGACTAGCGGGAGCCAAGAGACCCAGTACTTC

v_gene: TRBV7-9
d_gene: TRBD1
j_gene: TRBJ1-1
abundance: -
CDR3aa: CASSPGQGRSTEAFF
CDR3nt: TGTGCCAGCAGCCCAGGACAGGGGAGGAGCACTGAAGCTTTCTTT

v_gene: TRBV28
d_gene: -
j_gene: TRBJ2-2
abundance: -
CDR3aa: CASSLYGPLRAAGELFF
CDR3nt: TGTGCCAGCAGTTTATATGGCCCCCTTCGGGCTGCCGGGGAGCTGTTTTTT

v_gene: TRBV4-3
d_gene: TRBD1
j_gene: TRBJ1-5
abundance: -
CDR3aa: CASSRDRFSNQPQHF
CDR3nt: TGCGCCAGCAGCCGGGACAGGTTTAGCAATCAGCCCCAGCATTTT

v_gene: TRBV5-1
d_gene: -
j_gene: TRBJ2-1
abundance: -
CDR3aa: CASSPQTGKTYYNEQFF
CDR3nt: TGCGCCAGCAGCCCTCAAACAGGGAAGACATACTACAATGAGCAGTTCTTC

v_gene: TRBV6-1
d_gene: -
j_gene: TRBJ2-2
abundance: few
CDR3aa: CAITTHRAAGELFF
CDR3nt: TGTGCCATCACAACCCACAGGGCCGCCGGGGAGCTGTTTTTT

v_gene: TRBV5-1
d_gene: TRBD1
j_gene: TRBJ2-7
abundance: -
CDR3aa: CASSPRTGGGSGVF
CDR3nt: TGCGCCAGCAGCCCCCGGACAGGGGGTGGGTCCGGGGTCTTC

v_gene: TRBV10-2
d_gene: TRBD1
j_gene: TRBJ2-7
abundance: -
CDR3aa: CASSDLAYPGQGSEQYF
CDR3nt: TGCGCCAGCAGTGATTTAGCCTATCCGGGACAGGGCAGCGAGCAGTACTTC

v_gene: TRBV2
d_gene: TRBD1
j_gene: TRBJ1-4
abundance: -
CDR3aa: CASRDRGGTNEKLFF
CDR3nt: TGTGCCAGCAGGGACAGGGGAGGAACTAATGAAAAACTGTTTTTT

v_gene: TRBV18
d_gene: TRBD1
j_gene: TRBJ1-5
abundance: -
CDR3aa: CASSPTGINQPQHF
CDR3nt: TGTGCCAGCTCACCGACAGGGATTAATCAGCCCCAGCATTTT

v_gene: TRBV9
d_gene: TRBD1
j_gene: TRBJ2-7
abundance: -
CDR3aa: CASSFLADRVGKQYF
CDR3nt: TGTGCCAGCAGCTTTTTAGCCGACAGGGTCGGTAAGCAGTACTTC

v_gene: TRBV7-2
d_gene: -
j_gene: TRBJ2-1
abundance: -
CDR3aa: CASRPGGTVRYNEQFF
CDR3nt: TGTGCCAGCAGGCCCGGGGGTACCGTGAGGTACAATGAGCAGTTCTTC

v_gene: TRBV6-5
d_gene: -
j_gene: TRBJ1-2
abundance: -
CDR3aa: CASSYSMRGLGYTF
CDR3nt: TGTGCCAGCAGTTACTCGATGCGGGGGCTTGGCTACACCTTC

v_gene: TRBV29-1
d_gene: -
j_gene: TRBJ2-1
abundance: -
CDR3aa: CSVMSESSSYNEQFF
CDR3nt: TGCAGCGTAATGTCCGAATCGAGCTCCTACAATGAGCAGTTCTTC

v_gene: TRBV12-2
d_gene: -
j_gene: TRBJ1-5
abundance: -
CDR3aa: CASRLMGGTGRNQPQHF
CDR3nt: TGTGCAAGTCGCTTGATGGGCGGGACAGGGCGTAATCAGCCCCAGCATTTT

v_gene: TRBV5-4
d_gene: -
j_gene: TRBJ2-3
abundance: -
CDR3aa: CASSLEVGTGTQYF
CDR3nt: TGTGCCAGCAGCTTGGAGGTCGGAACAGGGACGCAGTATTTT

v_gene: TRBV7-9
d_gene: -
j_gene: TRBJ2-1
abundance: -
CDR3aa: CASSQVSLREDEQFF
CDR3nt: TGTGCCAGCAGCCAAGTTTCATTGAGAGAGGATGAGCAGTTCTTC

v_gene: TRBV4-2
d_gene: -
j_gene: TRBJ2-4
abundance: -
CDR3aa: CASSQGDYNENIQYF
CDR3nt: TGTGCCAGCAGCCAAGGTGACTATAACGAAAACATTCAGTACTTC

v_gene: TRBV28
d_gene: -
j_gene: TRBJ1-5
abundance: -
CDR3aa: CASSFSGQVQPQHF
CDR3nt: TGTGCCAGCAGTTTTAGCGGGCAAGTCCAGCCCCAGCATTTT

v_gene: TRBV6-5
d_gene: -
j_gene: TRBJ1-2
abundance: -
CDR3aa: CASSYSKGPNYGYTF
CDR3nt: TGTGCCAGCAGTTACTCGAAGGGACCTAACTATGGCTACACCTTC

v_gene: TRBV9
d_gene: TRBD1
j_gene: TRBJ2-5
abundance: -
CDR3aa: CASSVDQGARETQYF
CDR3nt: TGTGCCAGCAGCGTCGATCAGGGGGCTAGGGAGACCCAGTACTTC

v_gene: TRBV19
d_gene: TRBD1
j_gene: TRBJ2-3
abundance: -
CDR3aa: CASSLSRGSADTQYF
CDR3nt: TGTGCCAGTAGTTTAAGCAGGGGGTCGGCAGATACGCAGTATTTT

v_gene: TRBV20-1
d_gene: -
j_gene: TRBJ2-5
abundance: -
CDR3aa: CSGLSQETQYF
CDR3nt: TGCAGCGGACTTTCCCAAGAGACCCAGTACTTC

v_gene: TRBV29-1
d_gene: -
j_gene: TRBJ1-1
abundance: -
CDR3aa: CSVEGLSAEAFF
CDR3nt: TGCAGCGTTGAAGGACTCAGCGCTGAAGCTTTCTTT

v_gene: TRBV6-5
d_gene: -
j_gene: TRBJ1-1
abundance: -
CDR3aa: CASSYSMNTEAFF
CDR3nt: TGTGCCAGCAGTTACTCGATGAACACTGAAGCTTTCTTT

v_gene: TRBV28
d_gene: -
j_gene: TRBJ2-7
abundance: -
CDR3aa: CASSLNEGGRSYEQYF
CDR3nt: TGTGCCAGCAGTTTAAATGAGGGGGGGCGGAGCTACGAGCAGTACTTC

v_gene: TRBV2
d_gene: -
j_gene: TRBJ2-3
abundance: -
CDR3aa: CASRSDGDTQYF
CDR3nt: TGTGCCAGCAGATCAGACGGAGATACGCAGTATTTT

v_gene: TRBV7-2
d_gene: -
j_gene: TRBJ2-7
abundance: -
CDR3aa: CASSLGRTDTYEQYF
CDR3nt: TGTGCCAGCAGCTTAGGACGGACAGACACCTACGAGCAGTACTTC

v_gene: TRBV28
d_gene: TRBD2
j_gene: TRBJ2-7
abundance: -
CDR3aa: CASSPGLVRLYEQYF
CDR3nt: TGTGCCAGCAGTCCCGGACTAGTTAGGCTATACGAGCAGTACTTC

v_gene: TRBV18
d_gene: -
j_gene: TRBJ2-6
abundance: -
CDR3aa: CASSPKTIYGSGANVLTF
CDR3nt: TGTGCCAGCTCACCAAAGACTATCTATGGCTCTGGGGCCAACGTCCTGACTTTC

v_gene: TRBV5-1
d_gene: TRBD2
j_gene: TRBJ2-5
abundance: -
CDR3aa: CASSLGTSGLRETQYF
CDR3nt: TGCGCCAGCAGCTTGGGGACTAGCGGCTTGAGGGAGACCCAGTACTTC

v_gene: TRBV28
d_gene: -
j_gene: TRBJ1-6
abundance: -
CDR3aa: CASSLLANSPLHF
CDR3nt: TGTGCCAGCAGTTTACTGGCAAATTCACCCCTCCACTTT

v_gene: TRBV30
d_gene: TRBD2
j_gene: TRBJ2-3
abundance: -
CDR3aa: CACRSSGFTDTQYF
CDR3nt: TGTGCCTGCCGATCTAGCGGCTTCACAGATACGCAGTATTTT

v_gene: TRBV30
d_gene: -
j_gene: TRBJ2-5
abundance: -
CDR3aa: CAWSPGGGETQYF
CDR3nt: TGTGCCTGGTCGCCAGGGGGGGGCGAGACCCAGTACTTC

v_gene: TRBV9
d_gene: -
j_gene: TRBJ2-5
abundance: -
CDR3aa: CASSVEGRRGQETQYF
CDR3nt: TGTGCCAGCAGCGTGGAGGGTAGGAGGGGGCAAGAGACCCAGTACTTC

v_gene: TRBV7-9
d_gene: TRBD1
j_gene: TRBJ2-7
abundance: -
CDR3aa: CASSFTGTVSYEQYF
CDR3nt: TGTGCCAGCAGCTTCACCGGGACAGTCTCCTACGAGCAGTACTTC